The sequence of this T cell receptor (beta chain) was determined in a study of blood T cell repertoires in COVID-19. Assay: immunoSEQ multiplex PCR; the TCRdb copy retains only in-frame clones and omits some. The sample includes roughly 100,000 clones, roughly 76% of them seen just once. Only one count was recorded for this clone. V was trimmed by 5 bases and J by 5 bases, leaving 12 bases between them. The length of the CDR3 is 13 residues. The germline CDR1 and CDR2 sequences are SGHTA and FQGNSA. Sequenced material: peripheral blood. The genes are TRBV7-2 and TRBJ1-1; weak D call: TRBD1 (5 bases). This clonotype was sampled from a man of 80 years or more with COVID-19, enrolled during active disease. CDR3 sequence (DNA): TGTGCCAGCAGCACAGTCTCAGGGACTGAAGCTTTCTTT. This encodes CASSTVSGTEAFF.